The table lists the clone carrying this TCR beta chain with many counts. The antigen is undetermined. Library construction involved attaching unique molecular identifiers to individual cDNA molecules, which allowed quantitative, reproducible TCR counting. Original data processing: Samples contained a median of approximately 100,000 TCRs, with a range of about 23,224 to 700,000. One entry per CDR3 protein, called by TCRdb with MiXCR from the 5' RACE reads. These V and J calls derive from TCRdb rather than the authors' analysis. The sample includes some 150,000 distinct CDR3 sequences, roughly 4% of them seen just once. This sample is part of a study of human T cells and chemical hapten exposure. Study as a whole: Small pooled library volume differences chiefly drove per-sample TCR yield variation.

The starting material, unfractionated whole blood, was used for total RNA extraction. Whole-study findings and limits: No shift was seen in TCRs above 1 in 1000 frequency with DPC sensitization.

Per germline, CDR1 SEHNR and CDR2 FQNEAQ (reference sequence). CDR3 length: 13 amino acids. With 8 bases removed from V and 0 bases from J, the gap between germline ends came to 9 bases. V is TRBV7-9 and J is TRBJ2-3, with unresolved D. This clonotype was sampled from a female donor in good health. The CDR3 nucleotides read TGTGCCAGCTGGTCGCAAAGCACAGATACGCAGTATTTT. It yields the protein CASWSQSTDTQYF.